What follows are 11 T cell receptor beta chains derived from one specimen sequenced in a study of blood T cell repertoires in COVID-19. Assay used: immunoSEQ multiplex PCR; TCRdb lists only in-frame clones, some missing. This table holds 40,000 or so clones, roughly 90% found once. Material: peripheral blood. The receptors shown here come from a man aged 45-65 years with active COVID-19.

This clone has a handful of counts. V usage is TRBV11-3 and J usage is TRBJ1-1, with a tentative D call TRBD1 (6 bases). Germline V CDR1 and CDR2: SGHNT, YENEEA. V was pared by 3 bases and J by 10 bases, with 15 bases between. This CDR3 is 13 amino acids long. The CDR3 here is CASSFSSGGIAFF. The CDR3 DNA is TGTGCCAGCAGCTTTTCTTCGGGGGGCATAGCTTTCTTT.

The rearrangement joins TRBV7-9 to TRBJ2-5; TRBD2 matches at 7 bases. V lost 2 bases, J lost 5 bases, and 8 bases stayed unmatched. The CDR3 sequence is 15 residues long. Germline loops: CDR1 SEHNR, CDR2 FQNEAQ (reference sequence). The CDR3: CASSLSSDGRETQYF. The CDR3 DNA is TGTGCCAGCAGCTTATCGTCCGACGGGAGGGAGACCCAGTACTTC.

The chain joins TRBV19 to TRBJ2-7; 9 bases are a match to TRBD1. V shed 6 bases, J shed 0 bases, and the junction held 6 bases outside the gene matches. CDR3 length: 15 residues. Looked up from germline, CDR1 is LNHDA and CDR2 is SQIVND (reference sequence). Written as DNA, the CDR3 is TGTGCCAGTAGCGAGACAGGGGGACGCTCCTACGAGCAGTACTTC. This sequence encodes CASSETGGRSYEQYF.

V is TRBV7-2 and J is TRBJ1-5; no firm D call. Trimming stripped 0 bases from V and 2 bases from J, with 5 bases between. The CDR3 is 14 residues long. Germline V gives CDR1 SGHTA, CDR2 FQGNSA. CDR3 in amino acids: CASSLARGNQPQHF. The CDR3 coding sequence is TGTGCCAGCAGCTTAGCCCGGGGCAATCAGCCCCAGCATTTT.

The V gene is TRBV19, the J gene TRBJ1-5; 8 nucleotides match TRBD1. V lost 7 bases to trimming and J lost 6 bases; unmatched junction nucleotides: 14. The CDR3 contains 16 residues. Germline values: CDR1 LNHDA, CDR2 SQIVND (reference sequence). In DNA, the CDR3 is TGTGCCAGTATGGGCGGACAGGGAGATGTCGGTCAGCCCCAGCATTTT. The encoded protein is CASMGGQGDVGQPQHF.

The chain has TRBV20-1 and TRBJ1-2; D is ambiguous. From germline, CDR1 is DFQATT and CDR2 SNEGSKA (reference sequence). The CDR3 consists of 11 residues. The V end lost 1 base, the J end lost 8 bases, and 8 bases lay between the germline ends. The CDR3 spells CSARVLGGYTF. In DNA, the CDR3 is TGCAGTGCTAGAGTTTTGGGCGGCTACACCTTC.

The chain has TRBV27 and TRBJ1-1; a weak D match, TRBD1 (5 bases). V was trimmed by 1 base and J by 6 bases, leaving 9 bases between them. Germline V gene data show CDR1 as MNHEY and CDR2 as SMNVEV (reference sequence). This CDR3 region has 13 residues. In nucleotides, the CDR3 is TGTGCCAGCAGTTTATTTCAGGGCTCTGAAGCTTTCTTT. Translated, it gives CASSLFQGSEAFF.

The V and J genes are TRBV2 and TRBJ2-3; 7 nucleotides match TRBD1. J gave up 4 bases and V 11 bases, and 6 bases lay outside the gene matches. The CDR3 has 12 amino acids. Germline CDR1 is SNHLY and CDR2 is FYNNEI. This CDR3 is CAGGQEADTQYF. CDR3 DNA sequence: TGTGCCGGTGGACAGGAGGCAGATACGCAGTATTTT.

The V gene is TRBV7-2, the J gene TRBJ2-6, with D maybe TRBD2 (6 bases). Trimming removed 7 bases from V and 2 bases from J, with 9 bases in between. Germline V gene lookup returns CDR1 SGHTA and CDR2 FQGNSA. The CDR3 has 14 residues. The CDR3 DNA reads TGTGCCAGCAAAGGAGGGGCTGGGGCCAACGTCCTGACTTTC. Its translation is CASKGGAGANVLTF. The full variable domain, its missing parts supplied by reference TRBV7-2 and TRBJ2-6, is GAGVSQSPSNKVTEKGKDVELRCDPISGHTALYWYRQSLGQGLEFLIYFQGNSAPDKSGLPSDRFSAERTGGSVSTLTIQRTQQEDSAVYLCASKGGAGANVLTFGAGSRLTVL.

CDR3: CASSPRATDTGELFF. The CDR3, as DNA: TGTGCCAGCTCACCGAGAGCGACCGACACCGGGGAGCTGTTTTTT. The V and J genes are TRBV18 and TRBJ2-2; no clear D gene. This CDR3 comprises 15 residues. Germline V gives CDR1 KGHSH, CDR2 LQKENI. Trimming cost V 3 bases and J 3 bases, with 11 bases left between them. Variable domain in full (rest from reference TRBV18 and TRBJ2-2): NAGVMQNPRHLVRRRGQEARLRCSPMKGHSHVYWYRQLPEEGLKFMVYLQKENIIDESGMPKERFSAEFPKEGPSILRIQQVVRGDSAAYFCASSPRATDTGELFFGEGSRLTVL.

The CDR3 spells CASSLRGGGNYGYTF. In nucleotides, the CDR3 is TGTGCCAGCAGCCTACGGGGAGGGGGGAACTATGGCTACACCTTC. The chain has TRBV7-2 and TRBJ1-2; a weak D match, TRBD1 (6 bases). Germline V gene data show CDR1 as SGHTA and CDR2 as FQGNSA. The CDR3 sequence is 15 residues long. Trimming shortened V by 5 bases and J by 2 bases, and 15 bases separated the two germline ends.